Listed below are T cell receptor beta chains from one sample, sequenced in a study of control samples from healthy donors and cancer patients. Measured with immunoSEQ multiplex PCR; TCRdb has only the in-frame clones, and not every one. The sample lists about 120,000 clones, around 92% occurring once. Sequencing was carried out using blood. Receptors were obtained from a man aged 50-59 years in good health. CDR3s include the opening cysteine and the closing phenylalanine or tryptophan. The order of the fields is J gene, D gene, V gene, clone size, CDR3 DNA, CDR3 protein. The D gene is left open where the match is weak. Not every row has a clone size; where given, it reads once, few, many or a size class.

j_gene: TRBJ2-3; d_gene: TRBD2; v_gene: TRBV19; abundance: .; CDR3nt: TGTGCCAGTAGCCTCTCTAGCGGGGGGAGTTTAGATACGCAGTATTTT; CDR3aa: CASSLSSGGSLDTQYF
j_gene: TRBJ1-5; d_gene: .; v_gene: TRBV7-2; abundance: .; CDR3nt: TGTGCCAGCAGCTCCCCAACATTAAATGGCAATCAGCCCCAGCATTTT; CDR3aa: CASSSPTLNGNQPQHF
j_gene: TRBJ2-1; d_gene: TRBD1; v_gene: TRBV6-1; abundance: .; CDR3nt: TGTGCCAGCAGTGAAGACAGGGGCCAACCCTACAATGAGCAGTTCTTC; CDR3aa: CASSEDRGQPYNEQFF
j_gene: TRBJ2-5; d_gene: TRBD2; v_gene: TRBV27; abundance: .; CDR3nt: TGTGCCAGCAGTTTATCAGGACTAGCGGGGGGCTACCAAGAGACCCAGTACTTC; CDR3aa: CASSLSGLAGGYQETQYF
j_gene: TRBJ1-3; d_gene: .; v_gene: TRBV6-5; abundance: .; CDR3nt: TGTGCCAGCCAAGGGATGCAATACTCTGGAAACACCATATATTTT; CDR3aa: CASQGMQYSGNTIYF
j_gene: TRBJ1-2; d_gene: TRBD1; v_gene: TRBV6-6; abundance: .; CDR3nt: TGTGCCAGCAGTCCGCCGGGACAGGGTAGCTATGGCTACACCTTC; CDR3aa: CASSPPGQGSYGYTF
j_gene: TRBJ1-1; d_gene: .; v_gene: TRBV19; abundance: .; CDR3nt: TGTGCCAGTAGGGTGAGGCAGAACACTGAAGCTTTCTTT; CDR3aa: CASRVRQNTEAFF
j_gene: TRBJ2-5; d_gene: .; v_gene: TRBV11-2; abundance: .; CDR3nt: TGTGCCAGCAGCTTGAGAAGGGGACAAGAGACCCAGTACTTC; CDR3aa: CASSLRRGQETQYF
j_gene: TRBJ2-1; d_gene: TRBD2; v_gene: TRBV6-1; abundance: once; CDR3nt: TGTGCCAGCAGTGAATCGGGGGGATCCTACAATGAGCAGTTCTTC; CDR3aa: CASSESGGSYNEQFF
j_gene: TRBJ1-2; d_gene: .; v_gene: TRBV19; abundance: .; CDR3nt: TGTGCCAGTAGTTTACGGACAGCGGTCTATGGCTACACCTTC; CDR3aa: CASSLRTAVYGYTF
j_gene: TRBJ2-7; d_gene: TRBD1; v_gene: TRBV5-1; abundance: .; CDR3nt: TGCGCCAGCAGCTCCGGACAGGGCGACCACGAGCAGTACTTC; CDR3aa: CASSSGQGDHEQYF
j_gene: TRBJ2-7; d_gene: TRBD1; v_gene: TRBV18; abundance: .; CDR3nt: TGTGCCAGCTCACCAGCCGGGACAGGGAGTCGCAGCGAGCAGTACTTC; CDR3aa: CASSPAGTGSRSEQYF
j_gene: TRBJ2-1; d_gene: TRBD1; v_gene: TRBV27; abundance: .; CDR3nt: TGTGCCAGCAGTAGCCCGGGACAGGGCGGTGAGCAGTTCTTC; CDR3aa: CASSSPGQGGEQFF
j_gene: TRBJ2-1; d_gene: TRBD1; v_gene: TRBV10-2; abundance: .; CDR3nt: TGCGCCAGCGGCCGACAGGGGGCATCCTACAATGAGCAGTTCTTC; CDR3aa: CASGRQGASYNEQFF
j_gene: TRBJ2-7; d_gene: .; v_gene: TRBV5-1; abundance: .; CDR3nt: TGCGCCAGCAGCTTGGGCAGAAGACCCGAGCAGTACTTC; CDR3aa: CASSLGRRPEQYF
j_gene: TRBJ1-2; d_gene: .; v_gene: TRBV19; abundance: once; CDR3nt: TGTGCCAGTAGTATAAGTCGGGGGGCGTCTGGCTACACCTTC; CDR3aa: CASSISRGASGYTF
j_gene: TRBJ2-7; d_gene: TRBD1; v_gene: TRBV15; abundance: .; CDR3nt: TGTGCCACCAGCAGAGACCGACAGGGGTACGAGCAGTACTTC; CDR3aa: CATSRDRQGYEQYF
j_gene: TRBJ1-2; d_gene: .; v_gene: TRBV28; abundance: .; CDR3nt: TGTGCCAGCTTTATACAGGGTGACTATGGCTACACCTTC; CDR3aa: CASFIQGDYGYTF
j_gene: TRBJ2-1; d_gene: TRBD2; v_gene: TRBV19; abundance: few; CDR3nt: TGTGCCACTATAGCGGGGGGGAGCTCCTACAATGAGCAGTTCTTC; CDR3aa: CATIAGGSSYNEQFF
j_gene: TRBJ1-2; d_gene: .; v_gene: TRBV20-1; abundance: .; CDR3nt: TGCAGTGCTAGGGACAACTATGGCTACACCTTC; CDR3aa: CSARDNYGYTF
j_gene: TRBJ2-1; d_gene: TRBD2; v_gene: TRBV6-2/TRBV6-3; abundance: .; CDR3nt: TGTGCCAGCAGTTACCCTAGCGGGGGGGTAAATGAGCAGTTCTTC; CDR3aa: CASSYPSGGVNEQFF
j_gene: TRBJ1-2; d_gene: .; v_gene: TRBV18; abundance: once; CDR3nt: TGTGCCAGCTCACCCGGGGGGGTAGAATCTGGCTACACCTTC; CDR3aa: CASSPGGVESGYTF
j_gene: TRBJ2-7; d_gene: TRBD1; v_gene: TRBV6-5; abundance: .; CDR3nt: TGTGCCAGCAGTATCCGGGACAGTTATTACGAGCAGTACTTC; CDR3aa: CASSIRDSYYEQYF
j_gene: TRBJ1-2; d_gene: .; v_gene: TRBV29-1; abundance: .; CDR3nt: TGCAGCGTTCAAACCCGACAGGTCAACTATGGCTACACCTTC; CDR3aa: CSVQTRQVNYGYTF
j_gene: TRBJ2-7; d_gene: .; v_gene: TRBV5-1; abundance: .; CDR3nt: TGCGCCAGCAGCTTGGCGGCAGGCACTGTACGAGATCAGTACTTC; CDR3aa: CASSLAAGTVRDQYF
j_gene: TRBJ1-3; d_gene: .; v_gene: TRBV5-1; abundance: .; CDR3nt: TGCGCCAGCAGCTTGGTCTACGGGGGAGGAAACACCATATATTTT; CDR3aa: CASSLVYGGGNTIYF
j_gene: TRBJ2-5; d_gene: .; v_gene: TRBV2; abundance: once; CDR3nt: TGTGCCAGCAGGATCCGGGCGAACCAAGAGACCCAGTACTTC; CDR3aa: CASRIRANQETQYF
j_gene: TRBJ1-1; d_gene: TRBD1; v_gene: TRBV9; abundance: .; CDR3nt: TGTGCCAGCAGCGTAGATCAGACAGGGAGGACTGAAGCTTTCTTT; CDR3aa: CASSVDQTGRTEAFF
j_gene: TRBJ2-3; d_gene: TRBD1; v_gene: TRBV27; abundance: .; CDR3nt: TGTGCCAGCAGTCTATACAGGGGACATACAGATACGCAGTATTTT; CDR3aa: CASSLYRGHTDTQYF
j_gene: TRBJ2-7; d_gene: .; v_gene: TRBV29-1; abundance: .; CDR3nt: TGCAGCGTTGAAGCCGACTACGAGCAGTACTTC; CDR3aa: CSVEADYEQYF
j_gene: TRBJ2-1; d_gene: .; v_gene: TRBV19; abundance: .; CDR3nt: TGTGCCAGTAGTGGCGGACCGGTGCTTAGCTCCTACAATGAGCAGTTCTTC; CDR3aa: CASSGGPVLSSYNEQFF
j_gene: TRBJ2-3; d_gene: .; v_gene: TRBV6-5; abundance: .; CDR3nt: TGTGCCAGCAACGCTCAGGGGAACACAGATACGCAGTATTTT; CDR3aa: CASNAQGNTDTQYF
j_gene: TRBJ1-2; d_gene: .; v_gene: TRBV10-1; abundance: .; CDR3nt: TGCGCCAGCAGTGAGCCCACAGGGCTTACCTTC; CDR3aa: CASSEPTGLTF